This is a list of T cell receptor beta chains from one sample in a study of blood T cell repertoires in COVID-19. Clones were read by immunoSEQ multiplex PCR, and TCRdb kept only the in-frame ones, dropping some. The sample carries around 300,000 clones, 80% to 90% recorded once. The sequencing sample was made of peripheral blood. These receptors all stem from a man aged 45-65 years with active or convalescent COVID-19. Both conserved end residues are part of each CDR3. D genes are given only for firm matches. Clone size is given for some rows only: seen once, a few or many times, or a class if the clone is expanded.

TRBJ2-1,-,-,TRBV19,CASRGGGSSEQFF,TGTGCCAGTAGAGGGGGGGGAAGTTCGGAGCAGTTCTTC
TRBJ1-2,-,TRBD1,TRBV18,CASSPYDRGYGYTF,TGTGCCAGCTCACCGTACGACAGGGGCTATGGCTACACCTTC
TRBJ1-4,-,TRBD1,TRBV6-5,CASNLNQGVGEKLFF,TGTGCCAGCAACCTCAATCAGGGGGTAGGAGAAAAACTGTTTTTT
TRBJ1-2,-,-,TRBV9,CASSVGQENYGYTF,TGTGCCAGCAGCGTAGGGCAGGAAAACTATGGCTACACCTTC
TRBJ2-4,-,-,TRBV6-2/TRBV6-3,CASSFKLLSIQYF,TGTGCCAGCAGTTTTAAATTACTAAGCATTCAGTACTTC
TRBJ1-5,-,-,TRBV19,CASKEVGQFNQPQHF,TGTGCCAGTAAAGAAGTTGGACAGTTTAATCAGCCCCAGCATTTT
TRBJ2-2,-,TRBD2,TRBV24-1,CATSKKLAGGYTGELFF,TGTGCCACCAGTAAAAAACTAGCGGGAGGATACACCGGGGAGCTGTTTTTT
TRBJ1-2,few,TRBD1,TRBV5-4,CASSQGTGGARNGYTF,TGTGCCAGCAGCCAGGGAACAGGGGGCGCGAGGAATGGCTACACCTTC
TRBJ1-3,few,-,TRBV4-1,CASSLGGEGRGKRNTIYF,TGCGCCAGCAGCCTGGGGGGGGAGGGTAGAGGAAAACGAAACACCATATATTTT
TRBJ2-3,-,TRBD1,TRBV30,CAWSATGGEADTQYF,TGTGCCTGGAGCGCGACAGGGGGCGAGGCAGATACGCAGTATTTT
TRBJ2-7,-,TRBD2,TRBV15,CATSRGGGAYEQYF,TGTGCCACCAGCAGAGGCGGGGGGGCTTACGAGCAGTACTTC
TRBJ2-1,many,TRBD2,TRBV5-4,CASSRASGTYNEQFF,TGTGCCAGCAGCAGAGCTAGCGGGACCTACAATGAGCAGTTCTTC
TRBJ1-4,few,-,TRBV9,CASSVGAGIGEKLFF,TGTGCCAGCAGCGTAGGGGCAGGGATTGGTGAAAAACTGTTTTTT
TRBJ2-7,-,TRBD1,TRBV19,CASSMAGQGSIYEQYF,TGTGCCAGTAGTATGGCGGGACAGGGCTCGATATACGAGCAGTACTTC
TRBJ1-4,-,-,TRBV15,CATSGSWRNEKLFF,TGTGCCACCAGCGGCTCCTGGAGGAATGAAAAACTGTTTTTT
TRBJ1-2,-,TRBD1,TRBV28,CASSTYRGNYGYTF,TGTGCCAGCAGCACATACAGGGGGAACTATGGCTACACCTTC